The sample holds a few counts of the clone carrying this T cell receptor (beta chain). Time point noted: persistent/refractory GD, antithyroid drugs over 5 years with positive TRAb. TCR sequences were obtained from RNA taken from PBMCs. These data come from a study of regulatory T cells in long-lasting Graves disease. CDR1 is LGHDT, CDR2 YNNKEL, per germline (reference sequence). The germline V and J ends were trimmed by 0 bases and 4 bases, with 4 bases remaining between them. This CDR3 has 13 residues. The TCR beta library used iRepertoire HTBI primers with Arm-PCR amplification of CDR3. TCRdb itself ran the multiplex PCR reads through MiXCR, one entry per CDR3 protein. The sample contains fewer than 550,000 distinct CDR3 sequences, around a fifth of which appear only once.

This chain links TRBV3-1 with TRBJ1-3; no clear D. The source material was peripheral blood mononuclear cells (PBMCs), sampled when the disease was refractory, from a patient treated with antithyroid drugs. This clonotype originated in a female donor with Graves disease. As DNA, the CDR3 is TGTGCCAGCAGCCAAGAATCCGGAAACACCATATATTTT. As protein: CASSQESGNTIYF.